These T cell receptor beta chains were read from a single sample in a study of blood T cell repertoires in COVID-19. The protocol was immunoSEQ multiplex PCR, while the TCRdb copy is restricted to in-frame clones and leaves out a portion. The table lists roughly 230,000 clones, approximately 80% of them singletons. The sequenced material came from peripheral blood. The receptor set was obtained from a woman aged 45-59 years with acute or convalescent COVID-19. Each CDR3 is given with its conserved first and last residue. The order of the fields is J gene, CDR3 length, D gene, V gene, CDR3 protein. The D gene is left open where the match is weak.

TRBJ2-1	16	TRBD2	TRBV4-3	CASSQDSSGGYNEQFF
TRBJ1-6	15	TRBD1	TRBV10-3	CAISEGTGAESPLHF
TRBJ1-6	17	NA	TRBV18	CASSPKARGGPNSPLHF
TRBJ1-2	17	TRBD1	TRBV4-1	CASSQEGGEAGGWGYTF
TRBJ1-6	16	NA	TRBV7-2	CASSLVRRGDNSPLHF
TRBJ2-1	13	NA	TRBV7-2	CASSFARPSEQFF
TRBJ1-6	14	NA	TRBV7-9	CASSSDLGNSPLHF
TRBJ2-7	10	NA	TRBV7-9	CASSTGEQYF
TRBJ2-3	15	TRBD2	TRBV27	CASSLGPGLADTQYF
TRBJ2-2	15	TRBD2	TRBV11-2	CASNVAGANTGELFF
TRBJ2-7	13	NA	TRBV3-1/TRBV3-2	CASSQGSPYEQYF
TRBJ2-1	13	TRBD1	TRBV28	CASLTGDYNEQFF
TRBJ1-4	14	TRBD1	TRBV5-1	CASSLGQGNEKLFF
TRBJ2-7	14	NA	TRBV5-5	CASSLFDTTYEQYF
TRBJ1-2	15	NA	TRBV10-3	CAISELGQAGYGYTF
TRBJ1-1	13	NA	TRBV9	CASSPPGVEKAFF
TRBJ2-2	14	NA	TRBV5-1	CASSDRVNTGELFF
TRBJ1-3	17	TRBD1	TRBV28	CASSLSGTGFSGNTIYF
TRBJ2-2	17	TRBD2	TRBV5-4	CASSLGGGGGNTGELFF
TRBJ2-3	15	TRBD2	TRBV10-2	CASSELAVSTDTQYF
TRBJ2-1	14	NA	TRBV3-1/TRBV3-2	CASSLGLASDEQFF
TRBJ1-2	13	TRBD1	TRBV12-3/TRBV12-4	CASRPGTVRGYTF
TRBJ1-6	15	NA	TRBV19	CASSIGESYNSPLHF
TRBJ2-5	14	NA	TRBV28	CASSLLGRYGTQYF
TRBJ2-2	15	NA	TRBV4-1	CASSQEGSNTGELFF
TRBJ1-4	15	NA	TRBV2	CASQGGEATNEKLFF
TRBJ2-5	13	NA	TRBV6-5	CASSYSSQETQYF
TRBJ2-1	14	NA	TRBV2	CASSPRVSYNEQFF
TRBJ2-7	15	NA	TRBV4-2	CASSQEVHSAGEQYF
TRBJ2-7	13	TRBD1	TRBV2	CASNRDRGYEQYF
TRBJ1-2	14	TRBD1	TRBV28	CASSSGTGSYGYTF
TRBJ2-3	14	TRBD2	TRBV15	CATRISGRTDTQYF
TRBJ2-7	14	NA	TRBV4-1	CASSQGGNYYEQYF
TRBJ2-2	9	NA	TRBV21-1	CGNTGELFF
TRBJ2-2	17	NA	TRBV25-1	CASSEYFASANTGELFF
TRBJ1-6	12	NA	TRBV28	CASSFPDSPLHF
TRBJ2-5	17	TRBD2	TRBV3-1/TRBV3-2	CASSQGLASGVQETQYF
TRBJ1-4	15	TRBD1	TRBV3-1/TRBV3-2	CASSQARGENEKLFF
TRBJ2-1	15	NA	TRBV7-2	CASSSPNRGYNEQFF
TRBJ1-2	14	NA	TRBV6-5	CASSPLAGLYGYTF
TRBJ2-7	15	TRBD1	TRBV28	CASSFSGTGSYEQYF
TRBJ1-1	13	NA	TRBV28	CASSNTIAAEAFF
TRBJ1-5	13	NA	TRBV29-1	CSVDEGVNQPQHF
TRBJ2-4	17	TRBD2	TRBV5-1	CASSPGLAGELENIQYF
TRBJ2-1	15	TRBD2	TRBV6-5	CASRQLAGVTGEQFF
TRBJ2-7	14	TRBD1	TRBV3-1/TRBV3-2	CASTRRGQGGEQYF
TRBJ2-7	14	TRBD2	TRBV28	CARRGLANSGEQYF
TRBJ1-6	13	NA	TRBV6-2/TRBV6-3	CASSATILSPLHF
TRBJ1-2	14	TRBD1	TRBV28	CASSFAGGDQGYTF
TRBJ2-7	13	NA	TRBV12-3/TRBV12-4	CASSLADGAEQYF
TRBJ2-1	12	NA	TRBV6-2/TRBV6-3	CASSRLVSEQFF
TRBJ2-2	16	TRBD1	TRBV19	CASREPGQANTGELFF